The TCR beta chain under discussion was sequenced for a study of blood T cell repertoires in COVID-19. Study at large: The analysed material was cDNA or gDNA that came from T cells, B-cell-depleted T cells, or PBMCs.

There are 13 residues in the CDR3. The V end lost 2 bases, the J end lost 1 base, and 5 bases lay between the germline ends. The V gene's germline CDR1 is MNHNS and CDR2 SASEGT. TCRdb's table, derived via immunoSEQ multiplex PCR, lists solely in-frame clones and lacks some. The sample lists 150,000 to 200,000 clones; about 89% were seen once. As to this clone: This CDR3 is also generated by other DNA sequences in the sample.

This receptor was taken from a man aged 65 to 85 with acute or convalescent COVID-19. The source material was peripheral blood. This sequence joins TRBV6-1 and TRBJ1-1; D remains ambiguous. This CDR3 is CASSETGNTEAFF. The CDR3 nucleotides read TGTGCCAGCAGTGAAACCGGGAACACTGAAGCTTTCTTT.